This TCR beta chain appears in the sequencing data of a study of molecular identifiers for immune sequencing clone quantification. Background on the study: Five portions were made in replicates from RNA of around 20,000 or 100,000 naive CD8 cells, and four underwent sequencing. Overall study findings and caveats: Researchers reportedly could pick up spiked Jurkat TCR RNA from one cell mixed into 1 million or so naive cells. Highly expanded clone sizes could be underestimated by identical TCR molecules sharing a barcode.

This clonotype showed up many times. The antigen is not known. TCRdb used MiXCR to reprocess the PCR reads, holding one entry per CDR3 protein. The sample lists 550,000 to 750,000 distinct CDR3 sequences; 15% to 20% were seen once. Source material: naive CD8+ T cells from blood, with Jurkat cell RNA spiked in. As to subset: FACS-sorted CD8+CD4-CCR7+CD45RA+ naive T cells. This receptor was obtained from a human donor in good health. Some libraries in this study had Jurkat cell RNA spiked in.

CDR3 bases: TGTGCCAGCAGCTTATTTGCGGGGGGCGGAGAGACCCAGTACTTC. It is translated as CASSLFAGGGETQYF. This chain connects TRBV7-2 to TRBJ2-5; 8 nucleotides agree with TRBD2. Trimming took 2 bases from V and 4 from J; bases not matched to a gene: 6. The CDR3 contains 15 residues. Germline V gene data show CDR1 as SGHTA and CDR2 as FQGNSA.